A selection of T cell receptor beta chains follows, all from one sample in a study of T cells in Graves' hyperthyroidism and ophthalmopathy. TCRdb ran MiXCR on the multiplex PCR reads and lists one entry per CDR3 protein. Of about 640,000 distinct CDR3 sequences listed, less than 25% are singletons. The sample was blood. Source of these receptors: a man aged 30 to 45 with Graves' ophthalmopathy. Each CDR3 is given with its conserved first and last residue. A D gene is named only where the DNA matches it firmly. Rows give clone size only sometimes, using once, few, many, or a class for an expanded clone.

cdr3_aa | cdr3_nt | j_call | v_call | cdr3_length | d_call | clone_size
CASSLPGNPNEQYF | TGTGCCAGCAGTTTACCCGGGAACCCCAACGAGCAGTACTTC | TRBJ2-7 | TRBV27 | 14 | - | many
CASSQRAPGETQYF | TGTGCCAGCAGCCAACGGGCGCCAGGAGAGACCCAGTACTTC | TRBJ2-5 | TRBV11-1 | 14 | - | many
CASSSRGTGELFF | TGTGCCAGCAGTTCTAGAGGTACCGGGGAGCTGTTTTTT | TRBJ2-2 | TRBV12-3/TRBV12-4 | 13 | - | few
CASSQGGQERTQYF | TGCGCCAGCAGCCAAGGAGGACAGGAACGTACGCAGTATTTT | TRBJ2-3 | TRBV5-1 | 14 | TRBD1 | many
CAYQLGALPEEQYF | TGTGCCTACCAGTTGGGTGCCCTCCCGGAGGAGCAGTACTTC | TRBJ2-7 | TRBV30 | 14 | - | few
CASSLTGFANSPLHF | TGTGCCAGCAGCCTGACAGGGTTCGCTAATTCACCCCTCCACTTT | TRBJ1-6 | TRBV3-1 | 15 | TRBD1 | few
CASSLGTGLSNEKLFF | TGCGCCAGCAGCTTGGGGACAGGACTAAGTAATGAAAAACTGTTTTTT | TRBJ1-4 | TRBV5-1 | 16 | TRBD1 | few
CSASRYTDSSDTQYF | TGCAGTGCCTCAAGGTACACGGATAGTTCAGATACGCAGTATTTT | TRBJ2-3 | TRBV20-1 | 15 | - | -
CASSLGLAGSEQYF | TGTGCCAGCAGCTTAGGACTAGCGGGGTCCGAGCAGTACTTC | TRBJ2-7 | TRBV11-2 | 14 | TRBD2 | many
CASSFRDTETYGYTF | TGCGCCAGCAGCTTTCGAGACACGGAAACCTATGGCTACACCTTC | TRBJ1-2 | TRBV5-1 | 15 | - | -
CSVGIGTYERYF | - | TRBJ2-7 | TRBV29-1 | 12 | - | once
CAITGSSGADTQYF | TGTGCCATCACGGGTTCTAGTGGGGCAGATACGCAGTATTTT | TRBJ2-3 | TRBV10-3 | 14 | - | -
CSHIRLAGGLYNEQFF | TGCAGCCACATCCGCCTAGCGGGAGGGCTCTACAATGAGCAGTTCTTC | TRBJ2-1 | TRBV20-1 | 16 | TRBD2 | -
CASRTNQGPETQYF | TGCGCCAGCAGAACCAACCAGGGCCCAGAGACCCAGTACTTC | TRBJ2-5 | TRBV5-1 | 14 | - | -
CASSQTGLAGGNEQFF | TGTGCCAGCAGTCAGACGGGACTAGCGGGAGGAAATGAGCAGTTCTTC | TRBJ2-1 | TRBV27 | 16 | TRBD2 | few
CASSLVAGGLNEQYF | TGTGCCAGCAGCTTAGTAGCGGGAGGGCTCAACGAGCAGTACTTC | TRBJ2-7 | TRBV7-2 | 15 | TRBD2 | many
CASSYPPGQLNSPLHF | TGTGCCAGCAGTTACCCACCGGGACAACTAAATTCACCCCTCCACTTT | TRBJ1-6 | TRBV6-6 | 16 | - | few
CASSLAGEGAGAAFF | TGCGCCAGCAGCTTGGCCGGGGAGGGCGCGGGGGCAGCTTTCTTT | TRBJ1-1 | TRBV5-1 | 15 | - | -
CASSPTDRVGEKLFF | TGTGCCAGCTCACCGACTGACAGGGTTGGAGAAAAACTGTTTTTT | TRBJ1-4 | TRBV18 | 15 | TRBD1 | -
CASSHLGTDEAFF | TGTGCCAGCAGCCATCTGGGAACAGATGAAGCTTTCTTT | TRBJ1-1 | TRBV7-9 | 13 | - | few
CASRQGLAGNTGELFF | TGTGCCAGCAGACAGGGACTAGCGGGGAACACCGGGGAGCTGTTTTTT | TRBJ2-2 | TRBV11-2 | 16 | TRBD2 | -
CASSYEGQGSGEQFF | TGTGCCAGCAGTTACGAAGGACAGGGCTCTGGTGAGCAGTTCTTC | TRBJ2-1 | TRBV6-9 | 15 | TRBD1 | -
CASNPGDQPQHF | TGTGCCAGCAACCCAGGGGATCAGCCCCAGCATTTT | TRBJ1-5 | TRBV14 | 12 | - | -
CSVPTGGETQYF | TGCAGCGTCCCCACAGGGGGAGAGACCCAGTACTTC | TRBJ2-5 | TRBV29-1 | 12 | TRBD1 | -
CASSSDLNTEAFF | TGTGCCAGCAGCTCGGACCTGAACACTGAAGCTTTCTTT | TRBJ1-1 | TRBV5-4 | 13 | - | many
CASRGSSVFSYEQYF | TGTGCCAGCAGGGGGTCTAGTGTTTTTAGCTACGAGCAGTACTTC | TRBJ2-7 | TRBV6-1 | 15 | - | -
CASSYSGQGNQPQHF | TGTGCCAGCAGTTACTCGGGACAGGGCAATCAGCCCCAGCATTTT | TRBJ1-5 | TRBV6-5 | 15 | TRBD1 | many